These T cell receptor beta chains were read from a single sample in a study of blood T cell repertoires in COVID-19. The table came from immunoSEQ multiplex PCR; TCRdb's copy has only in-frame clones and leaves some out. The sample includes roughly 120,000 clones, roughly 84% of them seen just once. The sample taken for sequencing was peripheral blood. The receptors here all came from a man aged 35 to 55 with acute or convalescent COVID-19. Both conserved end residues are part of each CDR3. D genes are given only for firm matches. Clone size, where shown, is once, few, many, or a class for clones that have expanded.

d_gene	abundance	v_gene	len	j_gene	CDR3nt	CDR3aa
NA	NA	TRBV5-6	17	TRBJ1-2	TGTGCCAGCAGCCCGGACAGCACCCTCTTTCCATTTTATGGCTACACCTTC	CASSPDSTLFPFYGYTF
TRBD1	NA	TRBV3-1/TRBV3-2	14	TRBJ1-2	TGTGCCAGCAGCTTCCGGACAGGGGACTATGGCTACACCTTC	CASSFRTGDYGYTF
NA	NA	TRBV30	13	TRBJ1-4	TGTGCCTCTCACAGGACAACTAATGAAAAACTGTTTTTT	CASHRTTNEKLFF
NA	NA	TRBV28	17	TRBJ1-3	TGTGCCAGCAACTTGGGGGCCATAGGGGAACGTGGAAACACCATATATTTT	CASNLGAIGERGNTIYF
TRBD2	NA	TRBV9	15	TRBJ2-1	TGTGCCAGCAGCGTAGCGGGAGGAATCTACAATGAGCAGTTCTTC	CASSVAGGIYNEQFF
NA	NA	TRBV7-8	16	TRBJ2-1	TGTGCCAGCAGCCCCACGGAGATTCCCACCTACAATGAGCAGTTCTTC	CASSPTEIPTYNEQFF
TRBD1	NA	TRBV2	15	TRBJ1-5	TGTGCCAGCAGTGAACAGGGGGCACCCAATCAGCCCCAGCATTTT	CASSEQGAPNQPQHF
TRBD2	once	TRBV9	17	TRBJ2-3	TGTGCCAGCAGCGTATCCGTAGCGGGGACGGTCGCAGATACGCAGTATTTT	CASSVSVAGTVADTQYF
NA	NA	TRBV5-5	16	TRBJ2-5	TGTGCCAGCAGCTTTTTGCAGGGGCAACAGCAAGAGACCCAGTACTTC	CASSFLQGQQQETQYF
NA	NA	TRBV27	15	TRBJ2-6	TGTGCCAGCAGTCCCCGTTACTCTGGGGCCAACGTCCTGACTTTC	CASSPRYSGANVLTF
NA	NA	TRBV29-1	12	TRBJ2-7	TGCAGCGCAGGCGAGCCCCGAGGTGAGCAGTACTTC	CSAGEPRGEQYF
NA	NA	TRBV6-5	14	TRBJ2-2	TGTGCCAGCAGTCAAAAATTCATGACCGGGGAGCTGTTTTTT	CASSQKFMTGELFF
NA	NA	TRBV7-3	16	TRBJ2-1	TGTGCCAGCAGCGCGGGTCCGACTAGGATCAGCAATGAGCAGTTCTTC	CASSAGPTRISNEQFF
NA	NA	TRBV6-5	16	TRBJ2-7	TGTGCCAGCAGTTACGACACGACGGGATTCGGGGGCGAGCAGTACTTC	CASSYDTTGFGGEQYF